The source of this T cell receptor (beta chain) is a study of blood T cell repertoires in COVID-19. As for the study in general: Material from acute and convalescent COVID-19 was sourced from the United States, Italy and Spain. The analysed material was cDNA or gDNA that came from T cells, B-cell-depleted T cells, or PBMCs.

The method was immunoSEQ multiplex PCR; TCRdb's version includes in-frame clones alone and lacks a portion of them. Among about 440,000 clones listed, 75% to 90% were seen once. In the case of this clone: The same CDR3 arises from other DNA sequences in this sample as well.

V dropped 2 bases and J dropped 2 bases, with 6 bases sitting between them. Germline CDR1 is MNHEY and CDR2 is SVGAGI. The length of the CDR3 is 13 residues. The specimen sequenced was peripheral blood. The chain employs TRBV6-5 and TRBJ1-2, with unresolved D. This sequence originates from a woman between 25 and 40 years old with acute or convalescent COVID-19. For the CDR3, the DNA is TGTGCCAGCAGTTACGGCGGAAACTATGGCTACACCTTC. Translation gives CASSYGGNYGYTF.